This entry describes one TCR beta chain. Its antigen remains unidentified. The CDR3 sequence is 13 residues long. CDR1 is SQVTM, CDR2 ANQGSEA, per germline. V was clipped by 6 bases and J by 2 bases, with 13 bases between them. Of the isolated RNA, all was reverse transcribed, and so the sequenced material was expressed TCRB transcripts. Here immunoSEQ multiplex PCR was the method, and the copy in TCRdb shows in-frame clones only, minus some. The top ten hold 0.25% to 0.35% of the sample, which has approximately 50,000 clones, around 60% seen once. The data originate from a study of beta chain features in type 1 diabetes. In all sorted populations, purity surpassed 95%. Notes on the study in general: There was a moderate but significant shortening of TCRB CDR3s in all four CD4+ subsets of Type 1 diabetes patients.

The V and J genes are TRBV29-1 and TRBJ1-1, with no clear D. The sequencing input was stem cell memory CD4+ T cells from blood. This TCR derives from a woman aged 25 to 45 with type 1 diabetes. CDR3 coding DNA: TGCAGCGTCGACGGAGGGATAAACACTGAAGCTTTCTTT. Translation gives CSVDGGINTEAFF. Full variable domain (rest looked up from reference TRBV29-1 and TRBJ1-1): SAVISQKPSRDICQRGTSLTIQCQVDSQVTMMFWYRQQPGQSLTLIATANQGSEATYESGFVIDKFPISRPNLTFSTLTVSNMSPEDSSIYLCSVDGGINTEAFFGQGTRLTVV.